Each of the 16 T cell receptor beta chains below was sequenced from the same sample in a study of blood T cells in healthy people across ages. The use of a sample-barcoded 5' primer and a J-beta primer mix characterized a second PCR of about 7 to 12 cycles. Via MiXCR, TCRdb re-called the 5' RACE reads, giving one row per CDR3 protein. The sample records approximately 960,000 distinct CDR3 sequences, 29% being singletons. The data also belong to a second study, concerning T cells of mothers and their children.

The sequenced material came from blood. These receptors all stem from a woman aged 40 to 55 in good health.

The V and J genes are TRBV20-1 and TRBJ1-5; 10 bases align to TRBD1. The ends lost 5 bases at V and 7 bases at J; junction bases unmatched: 11. The germline CDR1 and CDR2 sequences are DFQATT and SNEGSKA (reference sequence). The CDR3 has 15 amino acids. The CDR3, as DNA: TGCAGTGCTGGACCGGGACAGGGGAACGGACAGCCCCAGCATTTT. It is translated as CSAGPGQGNGQPQHF.

This clonotype was observed a few times. The chain uses TRBV12-3 or TRBV12-4 and TRBJ1-6; no definite D call. Between the trimmed V and J ends, which lost 9 bases and 6 bases, there was a span of 12 bases. The CDR3 extends over 13 amino acids. The CDR3 is CASTRQLNSPLHF. In DNA form, the CDR3 reads TGTGCCAGTACGAGGCAGCTTAATTCACCCCTCCACTTT.

The chain joins TRBV20-1 to TRBJ2-7; 8 nucleotides agree with TRBD1. This CDR3 has 14 amino acids. Germline V gives CDR1 DFQATT, CDR2 SNEGSKA (reference sequence). The V segment lost 4 bases and the J segment 3 bases; nucleotides outside the gene matches: 8. CDR3 region: CSATGTGRIYEQYF. The CDR3 DNA follows: TGCAGTGCTACTGGGACAGGTAGGATCTACGAGCAGTACTTC.

The chain is built from TRBV3-1 and TRBJ2-3; D gene unclear. V was clipped by 2 bases and J by 1 base, with 7 bases between them. The CDR3 sequence is 14 residues long. Germline CDR1 is LGHDT and CDR2 is YNNKEL (reference sequence). CDR3 sequence reads: CASSQLQGTDTQYF. CDR3 coding DNA: TGTGCCAGCAGCCAACTCCAGGGCACAGATACGCAGTATTTT.

This clonotype was counted only a few times. The chain carries TRBV3-1 and TRBJ2-3, with TRBD2 matching over 8 bases. This CDR3 has 15 residues. CDR1 is LGHDT, CDR2 YNNKEL, per germline (reference sequence). Trimming cost V 2 bases and J 2 bases; bases outside gene matches: 3. The chain's CDR3 is CASSQTSGYTDTQYF. The CDR3, as DNA: TGTGCCAGCAGCCAAACTAGCGGATACACAGATACGCAGTATTTT.

This clonotype was seen ten or more times. CDR3 coding DNA: TGTGCCAGCAGCTTGAGTCCCTACAATGAGCAGTTCTTC. This codes for CASSLSPYNEQFF. V is TRBV7-9 and J is TRBJ2-1; D is unresolved. The CDR3 covers 13 residues. Germline CDR1 SEHNR, CDR2 FQNEAQ (reference sequence). V was pared by 3 bases and J by 2 bases, with 5 bases between.

This clonotype was counted ten times or more. CDR3 coding DNA: TGTGCCAGCAGCCAGACAGGGGGCAAAAACATTCAGTACTTC. The encoded protein is CASSQTGGKNIQYF. The rearrangement uses TRBV7-2 and TRBJ2-4; 9 bases map to TRBD1. The CDR3 consists of 14 residues. V was clipped by 5 bases and J by 3 bases; unmatched bases: 2. Germline V lookup: CDR1 SGHTA, CDR2 FQGNSA. Full variable domain (missing parts from reference TRBV7-2 and TRBJ2-4): GAGVSQSPSNKVTEKGKDVELRCDPISGHTALYWYRQSLGQGLEFLIYFQGNSAPDKSGLPSDRFSAERTGGSVSTLTIQRTQQEDSAVYLCASSQTGGKNIQYFGAGTRLSVL.

V is TRBV4-2 and J is TRBJ1-2; possible D gene TRBD1, 5 bases. The CDR3 runs 15 residues. Germline V gene sequence: CDR1 LGHNA, CDR2 YNFKEQ. The V end was cut by 0 bases, the J end by 5 bases, with 13 bases between. CDR3 protein: CASSQDQGVRYGYTF. The CDR3 region has the DNA TGTGCCAGCAGCCAAGATCAAGGGGTTAGGTATGGCTACACCTTC.

The genes are TRBV28 and TRBJ1-2; D may be TRBD1 (5 bases). Germline V lookup: CDR1 MDHEN, CDR2 SYDVKM. V shed 5 bases and J shed 7 bases, with 23 bases lying between them. The CDR3 length is 16 residues. The CDR3: CASSRGDRGIVGGYTF. The CDR3 bases are TGTGCCAGCAGTCGCGGGGACCGCGGCATAGTCGGTGGCTACACCTTC.

This clonotype was found many times. CDR3 region: CSARGTDLAKNIQYF. The CDR3 DNA sequence: TGCAGTGCCCGTGGGACAGATCTAGCCAAAAACATTCAGTACTTC. V is TRBV20-1 and J is TRBJ2-4; 7 nucleotides line up with TRBD1. The CDR3 has 15 amino acids. Germline V lookup: CDR1 DFQATT, CDR2 SNEGSKA (reference sequence). Trimming at V came to 6 bases and at J to 0 bases, leaving 8 bases not matched to a gene.

This clonotype was observed many times. This sequence joins TRBV20-1 and TRBJ1-2; D might be TRBD1 (5 bases). Trimming cost V 5 bases and J 2 bases, with 24 bases left between them. The CDR3 runs to 17 residues. Germline V lookup: CDR1 DFQATT, CDR2 SNEGSKA (reference sequence). The CDR3 DNA follows: TGCAGTGCTCAACGAGACCCTCGGGGTGGGGGAAACTATGGCTACACCTTC. Translated: CSAQRDPRGGGNYGYTF.

In this sample, this clonotype turned up a few times. V gene TRBV7-8 combines with J gene TRBJ2-5, with TRBD2 matching over 11 bases. The CDR3 contains 18 residues. CDR1 and CDR2 from the germline V gene are SGHVS and FQNEAQ. The trim removed 4 bases at V and 4 bases at J, leaving 14 bases unmatched. This CDR3 is CASSSYRLAGRQSETQYF. The CDR3, as DNA: TGTGCCAGCAGCTCTTATAGACTAGCGGGGAGGCAATCAGAGACCCAGTACTTC.

In this sample, this clonotype turned up many times. The V call is TRBV15, the J call TRBJ2-7; 8 bases match TRBD1. The CDR3 is made up of 16 amino acids. Germline lookup yields CDR1 LNHNV and CDR2 YYDKDF (reference sequence). Trimming cost V 0 bases and J 2 bases; bases outside gene matches: 6. The CDR3 sequence: CATSRDQTGEPYEQYF. As DNA, the CDR3 is TGTGCCACCAGCAGAGATCAGACAGGGGAACCCTACGAGCAGTACTTC.

The chain employs TRBV12-3 or TRBV12-4 and TRBJ2-1; 13 positions agree with TRBD2. With V trimmed by 6 bases and J by 2 bases, 7 bases remained unmatched. The CDR3 is 17 residues long. The CDR3 region has the DNA TGTGCCAGCAGCCGGACTAGCGGGGGTCCGGCCTACAATGAGCAGTTCTTC. Translating it yields CASSRTSGGPAYNEQFF.

V gene TRBV6-2 or TRBV6-3 combines with J gene TRBJ2-5, with D unresolved. The DNA end is a closer match to TRBJ2-7, so the J assignment may be wrong. The germline V gene has CDR1 MNHEY and CDR2 SVGEGT. The CDR3 has 12 amino acids. Written as DNA, the CDR3 is TGTGCCAGCAGTTACCATCGGTCCGAGCAGTACTTC. The encoded protein is CASSYHRSEQYF.

This clonotype was seen repeatedly, ten times or more. V is TRBV6-6 and J is TRBJ1-2; no firm D call. V was cut by 6 bases and J by 3 bases, with 5 bases left in between. In germline, CDR1 is MNHNY, CDR2 SVGAGI (reference sequence). The CDR3 has 11 amino acids. CDR3 bases: TGTGCCAGCAGAACAGACTATGGCTACACCTTC. Protein sequence: CASRTDYGYTF.